One sample yielded the 12 T cell receptor beta chains listed below, sequenced in a study of cytomegalovirus exposure and HLA in healthy donors. PCR was performed using 60 Vbeta and 13 Jbeta primers. TCRdb's copy holds only in-frame clones and misses some; the assay was immunoSEQ multiplex PCR. Counted here are approximately 120,000 clones, 81% occurring once; the ten biggest clones make up under 2%. The sequencing sample was made of PBMCs. These receptors came from a man between 18 and 29 years old in good health and CMV-seronegative.

The genes are TRBV13 and TRBJ2-7, with 9 bases matching TRBD2. V lost 1 base to trimming and J lost 4 bases; unmatched junction nucleotides: 5. This CDR3 has 15 amino acids. Looked up from germline, CDR1 is PRHDT and CDR2 is FYEKMQ (reference sequence). For the CDR3, the DNA is TGTGCCAGCAGCTTAGAAGGCGGGGGGGCGTACGAGCAGTACTTC. Protein product: CASSLEGGGAYEQYF.

The sample holds one count of this clone. V and J are TRBV9 and TRBJ1-1; 7 bases fit TRBD1. This CDR3 region has 14 residues. Germline CDR1 and CDR2: SGDLS and YYNGEE. Trimming at V came to 2 bases and at J to 6 bases, leaving 7 bases not matched to a gene. The CDR3 here is CASSVLGGESEAFF. Here the CDR3 DNA reads TGTGCCAGCAGCGTGTTAGGGGGCGAATCTGAAGCTTTCTTT.

V usage is TRBV7-8 and J usage is TRBJ1-1; D is unresolved. The CDR3 extends over 14 amino acids. V was pared by 1 base and J by 1 base, with 7 bases between. Germline CDR1 reads SGHVS; CDR2 reads FQNEAQ. This CDR3 is CASSLGARNTEAFF. For the CDR3, the DNA is TGTGCCAGCAGCTTAGGGGCGAGGAACACTGAAGCTTTCTTT.

V is TRBV6-6 and J is TRBJ1-5, with D uncertain. The CDR3 consists of 14 residues. Per the germline V gene, CDR1 is MNHNY and CDR2 is SVGAGI (reference sequence). V was pared by 4 bases and J by 0 bases, with 7 bases between. CDR3 bases: TGTGCCAGCAGTTCGTATTATAGCAATCAGCCCCAGCATTTT. Translated, it gives CASSSYYSNQPQHF.

The rearrangement links TRBV4-1 to TRBJ1-5; TRBD1 matches at 8 bases. Germline values: CDR1 MGHRA, CDR2 YSYEKL. The CDR3 is made up of 15 amino acids. V trimming: 3 bases; J trimming: 10 bases; junction bases outside the gene matches: 11. The CDR3 region is CASSQAGTGLSPQHF. The CDR3 DNA follows: TGCGCCAGCAGCCAGGCCGGGACAGGCCTTAGCCCCCAGCATTTT.

This clone was counted once. The chain joins TRBV27 to TRBJ2-1; TRBD2 aligns across 13 bases. The CDR3 consists of 18 residues. The V gene end was trimmed by 3 bases and the J gene end by 0 bases; junction bases not matched to a gene: 5. CDR1 is MNHEY and CDR2 is SMNVEV in the germline V gene (reference sequence). This CDR3 reads CASSFGLAGAPSYNEQFF. In DNA form, the CDR3 reads TGTGCCAGCAGTTTCGGACTAGCGGGGGCCCCCTCCTACAATGAGCAGTTCTTC.

Written as DNA, the CDR3 is TGTGCCAGCAGCTTTCTAGCGGAAAACACCGGGGAGCTGTTTTTT. As protein: CASSFLAENTGELFF. The rearrangement uses TRBV5-5 and TRBJ2-2, with 7 nucleotides matching TRBD2. The ends lost 2 bases at V and 2 bases at J; junction bases unmatched: 3. The CDR3 sequence is 15 residues long. The germline CDR1 and CDR2 sequences are SGHKS and YYEKEE (reference sequence).

V usage is TRBV7-2 and J usage is TRBJ2-2; D unclear. The CDR3 extends over 11 amino acids. Looked up from germline, CDR1 is SGHTA and CDR2 is FQGNSA. V gave up 3 bases and J gave up 9 bases, with 5 bases separating them. The CDR3 sequence is CASSFSWELFF. CDR3 bases: TGTGCCAGCAGCTTTTCGTGGGAGCTGTTTTTT.

This clone was counted between two and nine times. The chain has TRBV5-6 and TRBJ1-1, with TRBD1 identical over 7 bases. This CDR3 is built from 15 residues. The germline gives CDR1 SGHDT, CDR2 YYEEEE. V dropped 3 bases and J dropped 0; count of bases not matched to a gene: 5. The DNA for the CDR3 is TGTGCCAGCAGCTATCGGGACAGACTGAACACTGAAGCTTTCTTT. This encodes CASSYRDRLNTEAFF.

The chain combines TRBV29-1 with TRBJ1-1, with 10 nucleotides matching TRBD1. The CDR3 runs 15 residues. Germline V gene sequence: CDR1 SQVTM, CDR2 ANQGSEA. V lost 2 bases and J lost 0; bases outside the gene matches: 3. CDR3 bases: TGCAGCGTTGAACGAGACAGGGGGCTGAACACTGAAGCTTTCTTT. It encodes CSVERDRGLNTEAFF.

V and J are TRBV4-3 and TRBJ1-6; D uncertain. The germline V gene has CDR1 LGHNA and CDR2 YSLEER. This CDR3 is 15 amino acids long. Trimming stripped 0 bases from V and 10 bases from J, with 13 bases between. CDR3 region: CASSQDQAGGSPLHF. In DNA, the CDR3 is TGCGCCAGCAGCCAAGATCAGGCTGGAGGATCACCCCTCCACTTT.

The chain employs TRBV4-3 and TRBJ1-6; possibly TRBD1 for D (5 bases). Germline CDR1 is LGHNA and CDR2 is YSLEER. The V end lost 4 bases, the J end lost 5 bases, and 12 bases lay between the germline ends. CDR3 size: 15 residues. CDR3 sequence reads: CASSLGRGDNSPLHF. The DNA for the CDR3 is TGCGCCAGCAGCCTGGGTAGGGGCGATAATTCACCCCTCCACTTT.